The 20 T cell receptor beta chains below come from one sample, sequenced in a study of shared clonotypes between healthy human individuals. Sequencing was performed with immunoSEQ multiplex PCR; in TCRdb, only in-frame clones are kept and a portion is missing. Here the sample spans roughly 760,000 clones, around two thirds being singletons. Sequenced: memory CD4+ T cells sorted from blood. Subset meaning: CD45RA-negative fraction. The source of these receptors is a woman aged 30 to 39 in good health.

The chain carries TRBV5-1 and TRBJ2-4, with 14 bases fitting TRBD2. This CDR3 region has 17 residues. Germline V lookup: CDR1 SGHRS, CDR2 YFSETQ. Trimming at V came to 4 bases and at J to 9 bases, leaving 12 bases not matched to a gene. The CDR3 sequence: CASSLRLAGGPMGIQYF. CDR3 bases: TGCGCCAGCAGCCTACGACTAGCGGGAGGGCCGATGGGCATTCAGTACTTC. The full variable domain, completed using reference TRBV5-1 and TRBJ2-4, is KAGVTQTPRYLIKTRGQQVTLSCSPISGHRSVSWYQQTPGQGLQFLFEYFSETQRNKGNFPGRFSGRQFSNSRSEMNVSTLELGDSALYLCASSLRLAGGPMGIQYFGAGTRLSVL.

This sequence joins TRBV30 and TRBJ2-2; D gene unclear. Germline V gives CDR1 GTSNPN, CDR2 SVGIG (reference sequence). There are 14 residues in the CDR3. The V end lost 2 bases, the J end lost 3 bases, and 10 bases lay between the germline ends. CDR3 residues: CAWSNLGYTGELFF. The CDR3 nucleotides are TGTGCCTGGAGTAATCTTGGATACACCGGGGAGCTGTTTTTT.

The chain links TRBV5-1 to TRBJ2-3, with 12 bases identical to TRBD2. Germline CDR1 and CDR2: SGHRS and YFSETQ. CDR3 size: 18 residues. J was trimmed by 11 bases and V by 1 base; bases with no gene match: 17. In nucleotides, the CDR3 is TGCGCCAGCAGCTTGCAGACTAGCGGGAGCTTCTCCCGGCAGGGGCAGTATTTT. Protein sequence: CASSLQTSGSFSRQGQYF.

The rearrangement links TRBV5-4 to TRBJ1-2; the match to TRBD1 covers 8 bases. The V segment lost 5 bases and the J segment 3 bases; nucleotides outside the gene matches: 3. The length of the CDR3 is 13 residues. The germline gives CDR1 SGHNT, CDR2 YYREEE (reference sequence). The CDR3: CASRQGGHYGYTF. The CDR3 DNA is TGTGCCAGCAGACAGGGGGGACACTATGGCTACACCTTC.

This clone showed up just a few times. This chain links TRBV5-1 with TRBJ1-1; possible D gene TRBD1, 5 bases. The CDR3 totals 15 residues. Germline V gene data show CDR1 as SGHRS and CDR2 as YFSETQ. V lost 4 bases and J lost 3, with 16 bases in between. Here the CDR3 DNA reads TGCGCCAGCAGCCCGGAGCGGGGGGTTTACACTGAAGCTTTCTTT. Translating it yields CASSPERGVYTEAFF.

V usage is TRBV10-1 and J usage is TRBJ1-2; maybe TRBD1 (5 bases). Trimming pared 0 bases from V and 8 bases from J, leaving 13 bases between. The length of the CDR3 is 14 residues. The germline V gene encodes CDR1 WNHNN and CDR2 SYGVQD (reference sequence). The CDR3 is CASSESSGSGGYTF. Here the CDR3 DNA reads TGCGCCAGCAGTGAGTCTTCAGGGTCGGGAGGCTACACCTTC.

The chain uses TRBV6-5 and TRBJ2-7; a possible D gene is TRBD2 (5 bases). The CDR3 loop spans 15 amino acids. The V gene's germline CDR1 is MNHEY and CDR2 SVGAGI. V was clipped by 0 bases and J by 1 base, with 10 bases between them. DNA for the CDR3: TGTGCCAGCAGTTACTCTAGCGCACTTTCCTACGAGCAGTACTTC. This translates into CASSYSSALSYEQYF.

The chain joins TRBV7-8 to TRBJ2-7, with a tentative D call TRBD2 (6 bases). Germline-derived CDR1 and CDR2 are SGHVS and FQNEAQ. V was pared by 6 bases and J by 5 bases, with 17 bases between. The length of the CDR3 is 14 residues. In DNA, the CDR3 is TGTGCCAGCAGATCTAAGACTAGTAACCACGAGCAGTACTTC. Translation: CASRSKTSNHEQYF.

The V call is TRBV27, the J call TRBJ1-2; D call uncertain. V lost 7 bases and J lost 4, with 13 bases in between. Germline values: CDR1 MNHEY, CDR2 SMNVEV (reference sequence). The CDR3 loop spans 13 amino acids. CDR3 in amino acids: CASMPAGTYGYTF. The DNA for the CDR3 is TGTGCCAGCATGCCTGCCGGCACCTATGGCTACACCTTC.

This clone has only a few counts. The genes are TRBV27 and TRBJ1-2, with D uncertain. This CDR3 has 14 amino acids. Trimming took 4 bases from V and 2 from J, leaving 11 bases between them. Germline V gene sequence: CDR1 MNHEY, CDR2 SMNVEV (reference sequence). The CDR3 loop reads CASSSRPGNYGYTF. The CDR3 DNA sequence: TGTGCCAGCAGTTCCCGCCCGGGAAACTATGGCTACACCTTC.

This clone has just one count. J is TRBJ1-1 and V is TRBV5-1; the D is unclear. Germline loops: CDR1 SGHRS, CDR2 YFSETQ. The CDR3 loop spans 13 amino acids. Trimming removed 4 bases from V and 1 base from J, with 8 bases in between. This CDR3 reads CASSRTQNTEAFF. DNA of the CDR3: TGCGCCAGCAGCCGGACTCAGAACACTGAAGCTTTCTTT. Full variable domain (remainder filled in from reference TRBV5-1 and TRBJ1-1): KAGVTQTPRYLIKTRGQQVTLSCSPISGHRSVSWYQQTPGQGLQFLFEYFSETQRNKGNFPGRFSGRQFSNSRSEMNVSTLELGDSALYLCASSRTQNTEAFFGQGTRLTVV.

The chain is built from TRBV28 and TRBJ2-7; 7 bases are shared with TRBD1. Germline loops: CDR1 MDHEN, CDR2 SYDVKM. The J segment lost 3 bases and the V segment lost 5 bases, leaving 10 bases of the junction unmatched. The length of the CDR3 is 15 residues. CDR3 protein: CASSLYRGTIYEQYF. The CDR3 DNA follows: TGTGCCAGCAGTCTATACAGGGGTACAATCTACGAGCAGTACTTC.

This clone was detected a few times. The chain carries TRBV10-3 and TRBJ1-1, with D possibly matching TRBD1 (5 bases). The CDR3 has 14 amino acids. Trimming took 2 bases from V and 5 from J, leaving 12 bases between them. The germline CDR1 and CDR2 sequences are ENHRY and SYGVKD. This CDR3 reads CAISERGVGTEAFF. CDR3 bases: TGTGCCATCAGTGAGAGGGGTGTGGGGACTGAAGCTTTCTTT.

This chain uses TRBV5-1 with TRBJ2-5; 10 bases fit TRBD2. This CDR3 contains 17 residues. The V segment lost 2 bases and the J segment 2 bases; nucleotides outside the gene matches: 9. The germline CDR1 and CDR2 sequences are SGHRS and YFSETQ. The DNA for the CDR3 is TGCGCCAGCAGCTTTGCCGCGGGACTAGCGTTACAAGAGACCCAGTACTTC. Its translation: CASSFAAGLALQETQYF.

The V gene is TRBV9, the J gene TRBJ2-4; 8 nucleotides agree with TRBD2. With V trimmed by 3 bases and J by 1 base, 6 bases remained unmatched. The CDR3 contains 16 residues. Per germline, CDR1 SGDLS and CDR2 YYNGEE. This CDR3 reads CASSAGGGRAKNIQYF. The DNA of the CDR3 is TGTGCCAGCAGCGCCGGGGGCGGGAGGGCCAAAAACATTCAGTACTTC.

This clone was seen a few times. The gene calls are TRBV2 and TRBJ1-3; the match to TRBD1 covers 7 bases. Losses at the gene ends were 7 bases for V and 9 bases for J; bases not matched to a gene: 18. CDR1 SNHLY and CDR2 FYNNEI come from the germline V gene. The CDR3 consists of 16 residues. The CDR3 nucleotides read TGTGCCAGCAATCCCGTAGGGGACAGCCTCGTACCCACCATATATTTT. This codes for CASNPVGDSLVPTIYF.

The rearrangement joins TRBV6-5 to TRBJ2-3, with 7 bases that match TRBD1. Per the germline V gene, CDR1 is MNHEY and CDR2 is SVGAGI. The J segment lost 4 bases and the V segment lost 6 bases, leaving 7 bases of the junction unmatched. This CDR3 has 14 amino acids. The CDR3, as DNA: TGTGCCAGCAGAGAGCAGGGGACAGCAGATACGCAGTATTTT. This gives the protein CASREQGTADTQYF.

This clone was seen a single time. The chain recombines TRBV25-1 with TRBJ1-1; tentative D call: TRBD1 (5 bases). V was shortened by 4 bases and J by 6 bases, with 15 bases between the two germline ends. Germline lookup yields CDR1 MGHDK and CDR2 SYGVNS. CDR3 length: 14 residues. This chain's CDR3 is CASSGLGGAAEAFF. In DNA form, the CDR3 reads TGTGCCAGCAGTGGCTTGGGGGGTGCGGCTGAAGCTTTCTTT.

This clone has a single count. The rearrangement links TRBV5-1 to TRBJ1-2, with a tentative D call TRBD1 (5 bases). Germline lookup yields CDR1 SGHRS and CDR2 YFSETQ. The CDR3 is made up of 14 amino acids. Trimming took 5 bases from V and 0 from J, leaving 11 bases between them. DNA of the CDR3: TGCGCCAGCAGGCGGGACTCAACTAACTATGGCTACACCTTC. This sequence encodes CASRRDSTNYGYTF. The whole variable domain, filled in from reference TRBV5-1 and TRBJ1-2, reads KAGVTQTPRYLIKTRGQQVTLSCSPISGHRSVSWYQQTPGQGLQFLFEYFSETQRNKGNFPGRFSGRQFSNSRSEMNVSTLELGDSALYLCASRRDSTNYGYTFGSGTRLTVV.

V gene TRBV27 combines with J gene TRBJ2-7; D is unresolved. This CDR3 contains 13 residues. The ends were cut back, 11 bases at V and 6 bases at J, with 20 bases in the middle. Germline loops: CDR1 MNHEY, CDR2 SMNVEV (reference sequence). Written as DNA, the CDR3 is TGTGCCTCGGGTTTCGGACCAGCCTCCGAGCAGTACTTC. As protein: CASGFGPASEQYF.